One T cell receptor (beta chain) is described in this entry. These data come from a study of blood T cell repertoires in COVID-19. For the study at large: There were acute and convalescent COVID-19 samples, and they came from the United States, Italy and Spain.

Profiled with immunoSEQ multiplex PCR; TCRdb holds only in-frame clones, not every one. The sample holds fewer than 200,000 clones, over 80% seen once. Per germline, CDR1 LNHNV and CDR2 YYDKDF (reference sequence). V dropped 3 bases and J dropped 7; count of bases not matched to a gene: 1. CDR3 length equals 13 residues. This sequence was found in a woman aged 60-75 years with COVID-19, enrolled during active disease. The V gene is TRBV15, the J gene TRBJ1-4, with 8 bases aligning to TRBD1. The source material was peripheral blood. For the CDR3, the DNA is TGTGCCACCAGCAGGACAGGGGCTGAAAAACTGTTTTTT. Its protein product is CATSRTGAEKLFF.